This T cell receptor beta chain originates from a study of blood T cell repertoires in COVID-19. Study-level background: Both acute and convalescent COVID-19 samples were obtained from the United States, Italy and Spain. PBMCs, B-cell-depleted T cells, or T cells were the source of the cDNA or gDNA that made up the material.

Patients at the Seattle site were enrolled during active infection and followed longitudinally. The CDR3 runs 12 residues. V shed 1 base and J shed 8 bases, with 8 bases lying between them. CDR1 and CDR2 (germline): SGHTA, FQGTGA. Per the authors' pipeline: Counts of nucleated cells, estimated from reference gene primer amplification, were obtained. Method: immunoSEQ multiplex PCR; TCRdb's copy keeps in-frame clones and lacks some. That table supplies the V and J calls and clone size; D and trimming were determined from the DNA. The sample has about 300,000 clones, roughly 90% seen once. This clonotype was sampled from a woman aged 25 to 39 with COVID-19, enrolled during active disease. This chain links TRBV7-3 with TRBJ1-1; D unclear. The sequencing input was peripheral blood. CDR3 sequence reads: CASSLIGGEAFF. CDR3 nucleotides: TGTGCCAGCAGCTTAATCGGCGGGGAAGCTTTCTTT.